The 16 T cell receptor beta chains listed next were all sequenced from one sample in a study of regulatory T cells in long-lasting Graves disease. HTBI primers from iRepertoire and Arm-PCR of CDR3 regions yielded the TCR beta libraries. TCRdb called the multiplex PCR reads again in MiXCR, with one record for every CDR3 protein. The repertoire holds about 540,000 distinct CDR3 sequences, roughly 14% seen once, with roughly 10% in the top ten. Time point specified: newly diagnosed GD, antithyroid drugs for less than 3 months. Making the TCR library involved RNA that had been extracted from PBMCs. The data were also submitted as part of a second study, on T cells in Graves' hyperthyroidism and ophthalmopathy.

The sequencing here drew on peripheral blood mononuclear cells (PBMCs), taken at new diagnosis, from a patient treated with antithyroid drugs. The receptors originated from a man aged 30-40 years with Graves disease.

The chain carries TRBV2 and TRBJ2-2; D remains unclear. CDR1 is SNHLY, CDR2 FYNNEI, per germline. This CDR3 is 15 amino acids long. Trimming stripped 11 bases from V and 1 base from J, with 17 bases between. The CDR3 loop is CALYPMPGNTGELFF. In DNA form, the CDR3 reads TGTGCCCTCTACCCTATGCCGGGGAACACCGGGGAGCTGTTTTTT. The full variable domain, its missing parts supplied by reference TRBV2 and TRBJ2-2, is EPEVTQTPSHQVTQMGQEVILRCVPISNHLYFYWYRQILGQKVEFLVSFYNNEISEKSEIFDDQFSVERPDGSNFTLKIRSTKLEDSAMYFCALYPMPGNTGELFFGEGSRLTVL.

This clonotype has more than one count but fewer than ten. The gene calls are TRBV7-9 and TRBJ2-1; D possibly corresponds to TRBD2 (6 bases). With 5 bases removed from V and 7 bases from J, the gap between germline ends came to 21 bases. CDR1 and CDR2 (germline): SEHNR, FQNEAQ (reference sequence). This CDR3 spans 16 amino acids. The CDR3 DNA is TGTGCCAGCAGCCCCCACTGGCGGGAAGTTACAAATGAGCAGTTCTTC. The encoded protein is CASSPHWREVTNEQFF.

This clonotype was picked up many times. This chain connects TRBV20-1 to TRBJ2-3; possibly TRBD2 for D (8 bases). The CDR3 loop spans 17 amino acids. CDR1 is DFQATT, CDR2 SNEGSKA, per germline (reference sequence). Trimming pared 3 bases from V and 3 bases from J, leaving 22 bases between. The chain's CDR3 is CSARGSGSARGTDTQYF. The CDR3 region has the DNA TGCAGTGCTAGGGGCAGCGGGAGTGCCAGGGGGACAGATACGCAGTATTTT.

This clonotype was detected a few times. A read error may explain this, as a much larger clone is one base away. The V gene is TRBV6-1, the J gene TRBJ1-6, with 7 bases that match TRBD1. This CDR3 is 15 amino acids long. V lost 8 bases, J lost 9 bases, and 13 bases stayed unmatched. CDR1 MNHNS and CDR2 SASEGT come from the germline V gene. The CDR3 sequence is CASGVQGDVSSPLHF. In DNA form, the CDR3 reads TGTGCCAGCGGCGTGCAGGGGGATGTTAGTTCACCCCTCCACTTT.

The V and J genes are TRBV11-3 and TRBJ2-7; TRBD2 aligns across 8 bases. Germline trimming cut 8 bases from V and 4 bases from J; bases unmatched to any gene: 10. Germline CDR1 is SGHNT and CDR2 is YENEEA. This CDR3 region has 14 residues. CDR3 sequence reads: CASSRGGGRYEQYF. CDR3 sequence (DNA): TGTGCCAGCTCCCGTGGGGGCGGGAGGTACGAGCAGTACTTC.

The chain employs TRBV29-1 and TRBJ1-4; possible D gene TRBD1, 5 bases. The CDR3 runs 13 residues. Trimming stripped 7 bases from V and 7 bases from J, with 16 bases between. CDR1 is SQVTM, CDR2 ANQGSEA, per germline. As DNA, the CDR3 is TGCAGCGCAGCGCAAGCGGGGGGTGAAAAACTGTTTTTT. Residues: CSAAQAGGEKLFF.

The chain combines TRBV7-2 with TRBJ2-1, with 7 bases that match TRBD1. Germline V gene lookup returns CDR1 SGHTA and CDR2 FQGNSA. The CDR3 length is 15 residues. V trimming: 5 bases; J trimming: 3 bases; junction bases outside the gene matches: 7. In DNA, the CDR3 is TGTGCCAGCAGCCGGTGGGACAGTATCTACAATGAGCAGTTCTTC. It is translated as CASSRWDSIYNEQFF.

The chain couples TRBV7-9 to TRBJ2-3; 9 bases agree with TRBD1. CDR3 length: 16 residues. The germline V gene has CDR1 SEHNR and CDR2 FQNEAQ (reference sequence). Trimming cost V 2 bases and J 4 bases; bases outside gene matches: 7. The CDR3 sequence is CASSLSQGARADTQYF. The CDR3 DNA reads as TGTGCCAGCAGCTTATCACAGGGGGCGCGTGCAGATACGCAGTATTTT.

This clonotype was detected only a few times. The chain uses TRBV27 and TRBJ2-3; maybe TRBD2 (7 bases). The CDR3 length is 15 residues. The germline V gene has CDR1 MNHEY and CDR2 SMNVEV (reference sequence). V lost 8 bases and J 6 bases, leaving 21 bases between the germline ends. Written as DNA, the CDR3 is TGTGCCAGCCTATCCCTCGGGGGGCGCCCCGATACGCAGTATTTT. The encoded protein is CASLSLGGRPDTQYF.

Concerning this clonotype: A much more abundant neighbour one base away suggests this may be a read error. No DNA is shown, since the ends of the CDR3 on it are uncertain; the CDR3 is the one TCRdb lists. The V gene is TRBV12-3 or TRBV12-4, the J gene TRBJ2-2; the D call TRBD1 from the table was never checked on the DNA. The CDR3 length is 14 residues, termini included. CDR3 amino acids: CASSVSRGAGSCFF.

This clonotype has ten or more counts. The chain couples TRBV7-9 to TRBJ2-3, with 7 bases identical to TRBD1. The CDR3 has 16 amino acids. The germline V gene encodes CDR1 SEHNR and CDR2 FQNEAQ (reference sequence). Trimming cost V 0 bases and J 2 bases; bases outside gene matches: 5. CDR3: CASSLAGQTTTDTQYF. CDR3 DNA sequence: TGTGCCAGCAGCTTAGCGGGACAGACGACCACAGATACGCAGTATTTT.

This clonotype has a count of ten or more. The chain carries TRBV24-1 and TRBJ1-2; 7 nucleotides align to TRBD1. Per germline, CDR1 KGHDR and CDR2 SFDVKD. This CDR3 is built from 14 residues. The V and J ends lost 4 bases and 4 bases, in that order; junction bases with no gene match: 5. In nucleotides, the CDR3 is TGTGCCACCAGTGAGAGCGGGACAGCCTATGGCTACACCTTC. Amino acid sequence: CATSESGTAYGYTF.

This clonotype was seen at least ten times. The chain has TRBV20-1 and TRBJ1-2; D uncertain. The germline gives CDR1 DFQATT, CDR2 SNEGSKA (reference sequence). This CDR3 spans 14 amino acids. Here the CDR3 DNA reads TGCAGCCTTCTCAGGACCGGGGTAGACTATGGCTACACCTTC. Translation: CSLLRTGVDYGYTF.

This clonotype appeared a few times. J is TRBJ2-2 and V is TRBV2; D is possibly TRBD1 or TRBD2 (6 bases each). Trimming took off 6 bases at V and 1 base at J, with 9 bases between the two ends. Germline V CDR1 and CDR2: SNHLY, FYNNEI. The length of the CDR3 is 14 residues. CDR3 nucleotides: TGTGCCAGCAGGCGGGGACAGAACACCGGGGAGCTGTTTTTT. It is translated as CASRRGQNTGELFF.

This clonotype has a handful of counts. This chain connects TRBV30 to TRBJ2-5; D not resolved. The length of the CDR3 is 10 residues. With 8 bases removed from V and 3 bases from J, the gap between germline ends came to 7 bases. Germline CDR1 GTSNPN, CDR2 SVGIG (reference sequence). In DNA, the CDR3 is TGTGCCCGGGCAAAAGAGACCCAGTACTTC. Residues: CARAKETQYF.

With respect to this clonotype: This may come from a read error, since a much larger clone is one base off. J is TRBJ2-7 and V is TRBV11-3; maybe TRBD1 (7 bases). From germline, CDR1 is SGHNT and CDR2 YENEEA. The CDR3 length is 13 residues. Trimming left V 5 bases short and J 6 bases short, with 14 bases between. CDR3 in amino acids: CASSRGTACEQYF. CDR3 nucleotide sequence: TGTGCCAGCAGCCGCGGGACAGCTTGCGAGCAGTACTTC.